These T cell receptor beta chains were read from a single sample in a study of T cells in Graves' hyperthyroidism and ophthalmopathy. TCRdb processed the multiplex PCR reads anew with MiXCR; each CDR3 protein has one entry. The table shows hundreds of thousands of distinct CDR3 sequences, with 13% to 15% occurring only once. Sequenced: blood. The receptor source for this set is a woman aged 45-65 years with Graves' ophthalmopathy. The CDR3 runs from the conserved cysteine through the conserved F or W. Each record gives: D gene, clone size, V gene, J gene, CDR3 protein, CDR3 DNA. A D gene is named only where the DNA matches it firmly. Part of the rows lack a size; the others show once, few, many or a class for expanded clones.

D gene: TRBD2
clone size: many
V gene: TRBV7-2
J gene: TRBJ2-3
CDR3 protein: CASSKEGTSGRPYTDTQYF
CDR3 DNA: TGTGCCAGCAGCAAAGAGGGGACTAGCGGGAGACCCTACACAGATACGCAGTATTTT

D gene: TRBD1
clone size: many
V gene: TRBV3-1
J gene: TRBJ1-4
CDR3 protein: CASSRRDSNEKLFF
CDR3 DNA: TGTGCCAGCAGCCGCCGGGACAGTAATGAAAAACTGTTTTTT

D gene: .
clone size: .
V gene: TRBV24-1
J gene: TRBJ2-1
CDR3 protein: CATSVRGKQFF
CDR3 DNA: TGTGCCACCAGTGTTCGCGGAAAGCAGTTCTTC

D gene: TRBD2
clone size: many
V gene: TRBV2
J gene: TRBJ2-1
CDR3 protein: CASSLVGTSGVSYNEQFF
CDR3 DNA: TGTGCCAGCAGTTTAGTCGGGACTAGCGGGGTATCCTACAATGAGCAGTTCTTC

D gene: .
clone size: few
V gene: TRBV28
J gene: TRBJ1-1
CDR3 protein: CASRFAYTEAFF
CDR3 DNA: TGTGCCAGCCGTTTCGCCTACACTGAAGCTTTCTTT

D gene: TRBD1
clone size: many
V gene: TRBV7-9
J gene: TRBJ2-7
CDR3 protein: CASSPNRDRGYEQYF
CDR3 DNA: TGTGCCAGCAGCCCAAACCGGGACAGGGGCTACGAGCAGTACTTC

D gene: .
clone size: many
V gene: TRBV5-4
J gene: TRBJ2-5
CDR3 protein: CASSLGQQAETQYF
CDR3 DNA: TGTGCCAGCAGCTTGGGTCAGCAGGCAGAGACCCAGTACTTC

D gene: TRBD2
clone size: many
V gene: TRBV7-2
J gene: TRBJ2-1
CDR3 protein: CASSLGSGRPKEQFF
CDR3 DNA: TGTGCCAGCAGCTTGGGTAGCGGGAGACCAAAAGAGCAGTTCTTC

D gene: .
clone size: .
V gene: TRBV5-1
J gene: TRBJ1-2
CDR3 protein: CASSFNRNYGYTF
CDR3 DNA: TGCGCCAGCAGCTTCAACAGGAACTATGGCTACACCTTC

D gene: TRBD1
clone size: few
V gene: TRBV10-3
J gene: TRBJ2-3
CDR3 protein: CAISRGQGTDTQYF
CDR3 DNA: TGTGCCATCAGCCGAGGACAGGGCACAGATACGCAGTATTTT

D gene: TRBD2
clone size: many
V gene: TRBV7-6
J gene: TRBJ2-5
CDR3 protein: CASSLRLAGAQETQYF
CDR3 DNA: TGTGCCAGCAGCTTAAGGCTAGCGGGAGCCCAAGAGACCCAGTACTTC

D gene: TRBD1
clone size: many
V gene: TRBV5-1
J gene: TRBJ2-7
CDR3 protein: CASSPEATGGFTYEQYF
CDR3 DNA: TGCGCCAGCAGCCCCGAGGCTACAGGGGGCTTCACCTACGAGCAGTACTTC

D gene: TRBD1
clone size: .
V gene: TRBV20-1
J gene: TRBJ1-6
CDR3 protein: CSAMGQGAVSSGSPLHF
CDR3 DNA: TGCAGTGCAATGGGACAGGGGGCGGTTTCATCTGGTTCACCCCTCCACTTT

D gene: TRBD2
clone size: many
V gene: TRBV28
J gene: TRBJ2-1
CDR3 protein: CASSLTPPGLAGGPGDEQFF
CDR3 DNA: TGTGCCAGCAGTTTAACCCCGCCGGGACTAGCGGGAGGGCCGGGGGATGAGCAGTTCTTC

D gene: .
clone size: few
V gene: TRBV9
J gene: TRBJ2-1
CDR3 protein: CASSVGTNRGYEQFF
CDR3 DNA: TGTGCCAGCAGCGTAGGGACAAACCGAGGGTATGAGCAGTTCTTC

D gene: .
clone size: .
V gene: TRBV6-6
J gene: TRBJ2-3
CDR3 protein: CASSYNAGPDTQYF
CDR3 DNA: TGTGCCAGCAGTTACAATGCGGGTCCAGATACGCAGTATTTT

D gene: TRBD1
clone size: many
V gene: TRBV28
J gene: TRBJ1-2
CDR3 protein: CASLRDRGHGYTF
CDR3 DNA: TGTGCCAGCCTCCGGGACAGGGGGCACGGCTACACCTTC

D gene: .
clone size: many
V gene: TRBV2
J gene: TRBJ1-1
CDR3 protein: CASRNADRNTEAFF
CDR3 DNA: TGTGCCAGCAGAAACGCCGACAGGAACACTGAAGCTTTCTTT

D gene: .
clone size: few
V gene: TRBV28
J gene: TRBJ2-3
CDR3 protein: CASSLYRADTQYF
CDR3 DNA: TGTGCCAGCAGTTTATACCGGGCAGATACGCAGTATTTT

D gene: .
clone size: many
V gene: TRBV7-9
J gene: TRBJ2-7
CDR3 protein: CASSLAQDSPYEQYF
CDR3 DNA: TGTGCCAGCAGCTTAGCCCAGGACAGCCCCTACGAGCAGTACTTC

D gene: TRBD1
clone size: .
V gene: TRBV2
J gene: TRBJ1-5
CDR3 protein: CASRKTGGKQPQHF
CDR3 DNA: TGTGCCAGCAGGAAAACAGGGGGCAAACAGCCCCAGCATTTT

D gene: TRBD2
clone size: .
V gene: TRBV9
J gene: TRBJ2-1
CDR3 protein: CASSVESSGSSAYNEQFF
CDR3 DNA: TGTGCCAGCAGCGTAGAGAGTAGCGGGAGTTCCGCCTACAATGAGCAGTTCTTC

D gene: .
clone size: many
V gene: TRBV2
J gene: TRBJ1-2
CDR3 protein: CASSTSGTVYGYTF
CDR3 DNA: TGTGCCAGCAGTACCTCCGGGACGGTCTATGGCTACACCTTC

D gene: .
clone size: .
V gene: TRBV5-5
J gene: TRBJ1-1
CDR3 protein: CASRTTSLRAFF
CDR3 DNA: TGTGCCAGCAGAACCACTAGCTTGCGGGCTTTCTTT

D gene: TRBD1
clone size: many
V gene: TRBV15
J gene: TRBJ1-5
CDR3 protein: CATSRTRQGNQPQHF
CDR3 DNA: TGTGCCACCAGCAGAACTCGACAGGGGAATCAGCCCCAGCATTTT

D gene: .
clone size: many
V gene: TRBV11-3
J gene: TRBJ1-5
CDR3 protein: CASGSGSNQPQHF
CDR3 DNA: TGTGCCAGCGGTTCAGGGTCCAATCAGCCCCAGCATTTT

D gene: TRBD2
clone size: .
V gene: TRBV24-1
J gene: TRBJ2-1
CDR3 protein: CATSVAGDINEQFF
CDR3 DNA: TGTGCCACCAGTGTAGCGGGAGATATCAATGAGCAGTTCTTC

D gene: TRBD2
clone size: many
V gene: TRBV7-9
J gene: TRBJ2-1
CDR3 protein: CASSLGSGLAGNEQFF
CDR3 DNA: TGTGCCAGCAGCTTAGGATCCGGACTAGCGGGAAATGAGCAGTTCTTC

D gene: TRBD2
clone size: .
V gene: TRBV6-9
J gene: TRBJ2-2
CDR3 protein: CASSYFPSGSGTGELFF
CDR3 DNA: TGTGCCAGCAGTTACTTTCCTAGCGGGAGTGGCACCGGGGAGCTGTTTTTT

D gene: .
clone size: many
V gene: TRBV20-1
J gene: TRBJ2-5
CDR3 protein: CSARVGQRETQYF
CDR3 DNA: TGCAGTGCTAGAGTCGGCCAGCGGGAGACCCAGTACTTC

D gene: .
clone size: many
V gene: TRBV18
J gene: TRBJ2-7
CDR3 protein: CASSLSDSLGQYF
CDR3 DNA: TGTGCCAGCTCACTTTCGGACAGCCTCGGGCAGTACTTC

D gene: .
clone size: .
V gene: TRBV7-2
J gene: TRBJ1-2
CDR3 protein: CASSSGQWEYGYTF
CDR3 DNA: TGTGCCAGCAGCTCAGGACAGTGGGAATATGGCTACACCTTC

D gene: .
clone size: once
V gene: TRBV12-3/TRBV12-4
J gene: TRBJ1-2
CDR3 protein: CASSPGPRRDYGYTF
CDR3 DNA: TGTGCCAGCAGTCCCGGACCGAGACGAGACTATGGCTACACCTTC

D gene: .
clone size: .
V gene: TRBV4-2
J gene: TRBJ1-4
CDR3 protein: CASSKRAGLANEKLFF
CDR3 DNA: TGTGCCAGCAGCAAAAGGGCTGGGCTTGCTAATGAAAAACTGTTTTTT

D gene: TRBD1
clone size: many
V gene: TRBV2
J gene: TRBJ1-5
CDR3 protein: CASTRTGSGDLQPQHF
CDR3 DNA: TGTGCCAGCACAAGGACAGGTTCAGGGGATCTTCAGCCCCAGCATTTT

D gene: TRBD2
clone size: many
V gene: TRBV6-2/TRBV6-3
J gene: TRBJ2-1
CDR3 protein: CASSYASGLAGFNEQFF
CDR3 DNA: TGTGCCAGCAGTTATGCGTCGGGACTAGCGGGATTCAATGAGCAGTTCTTC

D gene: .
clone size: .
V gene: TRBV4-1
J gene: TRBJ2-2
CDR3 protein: CASSQDLGITGKLFF
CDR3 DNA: TGCGCCAGCAGCCAAGATCTTGGGATTACCGGGAAGCTGTTTTTT

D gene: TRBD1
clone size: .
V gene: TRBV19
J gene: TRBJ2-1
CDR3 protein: CAVSGQRLNEQFF
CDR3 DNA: TGTGCCGTCTCGGGACAGCGTCTCAATGAGCAGTTCTTC

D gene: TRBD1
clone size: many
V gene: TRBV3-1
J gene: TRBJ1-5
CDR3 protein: CASSNRDRGQPQHF
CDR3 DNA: TGTGCCAGCAGCAACCGGGACAGAGGACAGCCCCAGCATTTT

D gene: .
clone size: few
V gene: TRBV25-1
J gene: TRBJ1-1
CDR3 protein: CASSDEGREAFF
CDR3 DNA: TGTGCCAGCAGTGACGAAGGGCGCGAAGCTTTCTTT

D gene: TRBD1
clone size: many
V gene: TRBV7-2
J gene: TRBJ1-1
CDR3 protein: CASTSRTGGTEAFF
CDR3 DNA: TGTGCCAGCACCTCACGAACAGGGGGCACTGAAGCTTTCTTT

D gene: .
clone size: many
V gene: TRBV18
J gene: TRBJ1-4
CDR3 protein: CASSGDPAGEKLFF
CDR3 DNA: TGTGCCAGCTCCGGCGATCCGGCAGGGGAAAAACTGTTTTTT

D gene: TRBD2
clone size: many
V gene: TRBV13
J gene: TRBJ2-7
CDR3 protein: CASSLGGLADLRGVQYF
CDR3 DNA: TGTGCCAGCAGCTTAGGGGGGCTAGCGGATCTACGAGGGGTGCAGTACTTC

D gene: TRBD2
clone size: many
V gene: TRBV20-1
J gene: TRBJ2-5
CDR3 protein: CSGSTSGSPETQYF
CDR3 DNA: TGCAGTGGGTCGACTAGCGGGAGTCCTGAGACCCAGTACTTC

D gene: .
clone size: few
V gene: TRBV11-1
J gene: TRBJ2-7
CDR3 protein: CASSTTTSPSEQYF
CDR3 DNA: TGTGCCAGCAGCACTACGACTAGTCCGAGTGAGCAGTACTTC

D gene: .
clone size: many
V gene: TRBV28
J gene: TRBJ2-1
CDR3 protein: CASSLAENSYNEQFF
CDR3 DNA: TGTGCCAGCAGTTTGGCGGAAAACTCCTACAATGAGCAGTTCTTC

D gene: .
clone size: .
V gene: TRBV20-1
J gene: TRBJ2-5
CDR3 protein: CSDRMAGSQETQYF
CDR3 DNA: TGCAGTGATAGAATGGCGGGGTCACAAGAGACCCAGTACTTC

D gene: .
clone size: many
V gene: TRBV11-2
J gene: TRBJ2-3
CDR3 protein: CASSLERTDTQYF
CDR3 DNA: TGTGCCAGCAGCTTAGAACGGACAGATACGCAGTATTTT